The 21 T cell receptor beta chains listed next were all sequenced from one sample in a study of T cell repertoires in cytomegalovirus infection. Which antigens these TCRs recognize remains unknown. MiXCR, applied by TCRdb to the reads, yields one record per CDR3 protein. The sample includes about 700,000 distinct CDR3 sequences, around a third of them seen just once. The sequences come from cultured PBMCs, collected from culture after CMV antigen stimulation. These receptors were obtained from a human donor in good health (CMV status not recorded). Some clones in this sample may be carry-over from other donors' samples.

The sample holds many counts of this clonotype. The V gene is TRBV7-8, the J gene TRBJ1-5; weak D call: TRBD1 (5 bases). Germline CDR1 reads SGHVS; CDR2 reads FQNEAQ. Trimming left V 8 bases short and J 2 bases short, with 13 bases between. The CDR3 extends over 14 amino acids. The CDR3 region is CASQQGAGNQPQHF. Written as DNA, the CDR3 is TGTGCCAGCCAGCAGGGAGCGGGCAATCAGCCCCAGCATTTT.

This chain uses TRBV10-3 with TRBJ1-5; 8 bases align to TRBD1. CDR1 and CDR2 from the germline V gene are ENHRY and SYGVKD. Trimming cost V 10 bases and J 6 bases; bases outside gene matches: 11. The CDR3 runs to 14 residues. The CDR3 bases are TGTGCCACCGGCCCATCCGGACAGGGTCAGCCCCAGCATTTT. This translates into CATGPSGQGQPQHF.

In this sample, this clonotype turned up a few times. This chain uses TRBV7-8 with TRBJ2-5; D call uncertain. Germline assignment: CDR1 SGHVS and CDR2 FQNEAQ. The CDR3 is 13 amino acids. Between the trimmed V and J ends, which lost 3 bases and 6 bases, there was a span of 11 bases. The CDR3 protein is CASSLEVPKTQYF. In DNA, the CDR3 is TGTGCCAGCAGCTTGGAAGTACCTAAGACCCAGTACTTC. The complete variable domain, with remaining parts taken from reference TRBV7-8 and TRBJ2-5, reads GAGVSQSPRYKVAKRGQDVALRCDPISGHVSLFWYQQALGQGPEFLTYFQNEAQLDKSGLPSDRFFAERPEGSVSTLKIQRTQQEDSAVYLCASSLEVPKTQYFGPGTRLLVL.

This clonotype was counted only a few times. This chain joins TRBV7-2 and TRBJ2-3, with 7 bases matching TRBD2. Germline V gene data show CDR1 as SGHTA and CDR2 as FQGNSA. This CDR3 has 13 residues. V shed 1 base, J shed 6 bases, and the junction held 1 base outside the gene matches. The CDR3 sequence is CASSLVRGDTQYF. The CDR3 DNA is TGTGCCAGCAGCTTAGTGCGGGGGGATACGCAGTATTTT.

The J gene is TRBJ2-1, the V gene TRBV4-3; D is uncertain. CDR3 size: 14 residues. CDR1 and CDR2 from the germline V gene are LGHNA and YSLEER. Trimming took off 1 base at V and 4 bases at J, with 8 bases between the two ends. The CDR3 loop is CASSQAPIYNEQFF. As DNA, the CDR3 is TGCGCCAGCAGCCAAGCTCCGATTTACAATGAGCAGTTCTTC.

The rearrangement links TRBV6-2 or TRBV6-3 to TRBJ1-1, with TRBD1 matching over 10 bases. The V and J ends lost 4 bases and 8 bases, in that order; junction bases with no gene match: 7. Germline CDR1 reads MNHEY; CDR2 reads SVGEGT. The CDR3 is made up of 14 amino acids. The CDR3, as DNA: TGTGCCAGCAGTTGGGACAGGGGCCCCGTGGAAGCTTTCTTT. Protein sequence: CASSWDRGPVEAFF.

The chain employs TRBV7-2 and TRBJ2-7; 9 bases align to TRBD1. The CDR3 runs 12 residues. Germline V gene sequence: CDR1 SGHTA, CDR2 FQGNSA. Losses at the gene ends were 5 bases for V and 9 bases for J; bases not matched to a gene: 5. The CDR3 DNA is TGTGCCAGCAGCCAGACAGGGGGACGGCAGTACTTC. Translating gives CASSQTGGRQYF. Together with reference TRBV7-2 and TRBJ2-7, the CDR3 gives the full variable domain: GAGVSQSPSNKVTEKGKDVELRCDPISGHTALYWYRQSLGQGLEFLIYFQGNSAPDKSGLPSDRFSAERTGGSVSTLTIQRTQQEDSAVYLCASSQTGGRQYFGPGTRLTVT.

This rearrangement joins TRBV20-1 to TRBJ1-5; D might be TRBD1 (5 bases). CDR1 DFQATT and CDR2 SNEGSKA come from the germline V gene (reference sequence). CDR3 length: 12 residues. The CDR3 loop reads CTASQGDQPQHF. DNA of the CDR3: TGCACCGCGAGCCAGGGTGACCAGCCCCAGCATTTT.

This clonotype was seen more than once but under ten times. The chain employs TRBV2 and TRBJ1-5, with a possible D match to TRBD1 (6 bases). Germline values: CDR1 SNHLY, CDR2 FYNNEI. CDR3 length equals 14 residues. With 6 bases removed from V and 4 bases from J, the gap between germline ends came to 13 bases. CDR3 sequence (DNA): TGTGCCAGCAGAGGGGACACTGAGAATCAGCCCCAGCATTTT. Translated, it gives CASRGDTENQPQHF.

This clonotype came up a few times. The chain has TRBV6-2 or TRBV6-3 and TRBJ2-7, with no clear D. Germline V CDR1 and CDR2: MNHEY, SVGEGT. The CDR3 covers 11 residues. Between the trimmed V and J ends, which lost 5 bases and 6 bases, there was a span of 8 bases. The CDR3 sequence: CASSTPGEQYF. DNA for the CDR3: TGTGCCAGCAGTACTCCGGGCGAGCAGTACTTC.

The rearrangement joins TRBV5-4 to TRBJ1-6; no firm D call. The germline gives CDR1 SGHNT, CDR2 YYREEE (reference sequence). This CDR3 is 15 amino acids long. V lost 1 base and J 7 bases, leaving 12 bases between the germline ends. The CDR3 DNA follows: TGTGCCAGCAGCTTGTATTCGGGGAGAAATTCACCCCTCCACTTT. Its translation: CASSLYSGRNSPLHF.

The V and J genes are TRBV7-9 and TRBJ2-3; D is perhaps TRBD1 or TRBD2 (5 bases each). The ends were cut back, 1 base at V and 8 bases at J, with 10 bases in the middle. The CDR3 covers 13 residues. Looked up from germline, CDR1 is SEHNR and CDR2 is FQNEAQ (reference sequence). The CDR3 DNA reads as TGTGCCAGCAGCTTAGACCAGGGAGCTACGCAGTATTTT. Translated, it gives CASSLDQGATQYF. The full variable domain, in which reference TRBV7-9 and TRBJ2-3 provide the parts outside the CDR3, is DTGVSQNPRHKITKRGQNVTFRCDPISEHNRLYWYRQTLGQGPEFLTYFQNEAQLEKSRLLSDRFSAERPKGSFSTLEIQRTEQGDSAMYLCASSLDQGATQYFGPGTRLTVL.

This clonotype was seen a handful of times. This chain joins TRBV23-1 and TRBJ2-5, with D tentatively TRBD1 or TRBD2 (5 bases each). TRBV23-1 is treated as an ORF (open reading frame) with a function not yet certain. V was clipped by 6 bases and J by 7 bases, with 18 bases between them. This CDR3 contains 14 residues. The CDR3 DNA reads TGCGCCAGCAGCGACCTCCGGGACCGACGGACCCAGTACTTC. Translation: CASSDLRDRRTQYF.

The table lists this clonotype with a few counts. The chain joins TRBV23-1 to TRBJ2-1; 9 bases match TRBD1. TRBV23-1 is given ORF status, its function remaining uncertain. The length of the CDR3 is 17 residues. V lost 7 bases and J lost 4; bases outside the gene matches: 14. The CDR3 coding sequence is TGCGCCAGCACGTCGCGTCGAACCGGGACAGGGTACAATGAGCAGTTCTTC. Encoded protein: CASTSRRTGTGYNEQFF.

This clonotype was counted a few times. The chain couples TRBV12-5 to TRBJ1-5; D gene unclear. The germline V gene encodes CDR1 LGHNT and CDR2 FRNRAP. The CDR3 consists of 12 residues. V was cut by 1 base and J by 9 bases, with 7 bases left in between. The CDR3 protein is CASGLGPGPQHF. Here the CDR3 DNA reads TGTGCTAGTGGTTTGGGACCGGGGCCCCAGCATTTT.

The chain recombines TRBV7-6 with TRBJ1-6; 7 bases fit TRBD1. V shed 5 bases and J 5 bases; nucleotides not matched to a gene: 9. The CDR3 loop spans 16 amino acids. Germline CDR1 and CDR2: SGHVS and FNYEAQ. CDR3 nucleotides: TGTGCCAGCAGCCCTAGGCCAGGGGGAAATAATTCACCCCTCCACTTT. Translated: CASSPRPGGNNSPLHF.

This clonotype has only a few counts. The chain couples TRBV27 to TRBJ2-5, with TRBD1 identical over 8 bases. Germline CDR1 reads MNHEY; CDR2 reads SMNVEV (reference sequence). Losses at the gene ends were 4 bases for V and 4 bases for J; bases not matched to a gene: 2. The CDR3 is 13 residues long. CDR3 region: CASSWTGTETQYF. CDR3 nucleotide sequence: TGTGCCAGCAGTTGGACAGGGACAGAGACCCAGTACTTC.

This clonotype was seen at least ten times. The rearrangement links TRBV7-2 to TRBJ2-3; D might be TRBD2 (6 bases). The CDR3 runs 14 residues. Between the trimmed V and J ends, which lost 5 bases and 9 bases, there was a span of 18 bases. Germline assignment: CDR1 SGHTA and CDR2 FQGNSA. CDR3 in amino acids: CASSQMRDKGTQYF. In nucleotides, the CDR3 is TGTGCCAGCAGCCAGATGCGGGATAAGGGGACGCAGTATTTT. Full variable domain (rest looked up from reference TRBV7-2 and TRBJ2-3): GAGVSQSPSNKVTEKGKDVELRCDPISGHTALYWYRQSLGQGLEFLIYFQGNSAPDKSGLPSDRFSAERTGGSVSTLTIQRTQQEDSAVYLCASSQMRDKGTQYFGPGTRLTVL.

This chain's CDR3 is CASLPIVGETQYF. In nucleotides, the CDR3 is TGTGCCAGCCTCCCCATAGTCGGAGAGACCCAGTACTTC. The chain is built from TRBV2 and TRBJ2-5; D uncertain. The CDR3 has 13 residues. Trimming removed 8 bases at V and 4 bases at J, with 14 bases between. The germline V gene encodes CDR1 SNHLY and CDR2 FYNNEI.

This chain connects TRBV20-1 to TRBJ1-5, with D possibly being TRBD1 (5 bases). Germline values: CDR1 DFQATT, CDR2 SNEGSKA (reference sequence). V was pared by 0 bases and J by 7 bases, with 13 bases between. The CDR3 extends over 14 amino acids. The CDR3 spells CSARERQGNQPQHF. The CDR3 nucleotides read TGCAGTGCTAGAGAGAGGCAGGGTAACCAGCCCCAGCATTTT.

CDR3 coding DNA: TGTGCCAGTAGTATTGGGGACTCAGCCTCAGCCCAGCATTTT. This sequence encodes CASSIGDSASAQHF. The chain has TRBV19 and TRBJ1-5; tentative D call: TRBD1 (5 bases). The germline gives CDR1 LNHDA, CDR2 SQIVND (reference sequence). Deletions cut 3 bases from V and 11 bases from J, with 17 bases between. The CDR3 length is 14 residues.